This T cell receptor beta chain stems from a study of CD8 T cells in ankylosing spondylitis. Molecular-barcoded quantitative 5'-RACE produced these TCR beta libraries. Via MiXCR, TCRdb re-called the 5' RACE reads, giving one row per CDR3 protein. The sample shows under 950,000 distinct CDR3 sequences, over 15% of them seen only once. Findings of the study overall: Reported data indicate significant enrichment of disease-linked clones within matched ankylosing spondylitis synovial fluid. Made up of about eight highly homologous variants, a TCR beta motif appeared characteristic of ankylosing spondylitis blood.

V lost 0 bases and J lost 8, with 13 bases in between. Looked up from germline, CDR1 is ENHRY and CDR2 is SYGVKD. CDR3 length equals 14 residues. Regarding this clonotype: What it binds is not known.

The sequencing input was blood, either unsorted or a sorted T cell fraction (not recorded which). The V and J genes are TRBV10-3 and TRBJ1-2; D call uncertain. This clonotype was obtained from a male donor with ankylosing spondylitis. DNA of the CDR3: TGTGCCATCAGTGAGTCGTATCTATCTCGCGGCTACACCTTC. This gives the protein CAISESYLSRGYTF.